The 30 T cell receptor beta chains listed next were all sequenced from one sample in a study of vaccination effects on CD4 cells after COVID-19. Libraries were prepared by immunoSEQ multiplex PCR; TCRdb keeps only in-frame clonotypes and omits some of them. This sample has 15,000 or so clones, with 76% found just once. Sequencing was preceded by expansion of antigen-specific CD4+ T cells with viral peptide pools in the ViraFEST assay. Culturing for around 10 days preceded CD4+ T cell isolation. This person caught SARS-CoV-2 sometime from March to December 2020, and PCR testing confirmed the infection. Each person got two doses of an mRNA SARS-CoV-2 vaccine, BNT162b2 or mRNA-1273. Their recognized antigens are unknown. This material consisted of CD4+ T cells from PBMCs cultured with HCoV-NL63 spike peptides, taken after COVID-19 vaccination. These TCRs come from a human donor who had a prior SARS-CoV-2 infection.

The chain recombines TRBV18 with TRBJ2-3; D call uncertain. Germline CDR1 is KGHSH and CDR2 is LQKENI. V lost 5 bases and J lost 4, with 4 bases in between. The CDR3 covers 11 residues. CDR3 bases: TGTGCCAGCTCAGAGCCAGATACGCAGTATTTT. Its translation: CASSEPDTQYF. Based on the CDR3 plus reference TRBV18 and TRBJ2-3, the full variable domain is NAGVMQNPRHLVRRRGQEARLRCSPMKGHSHVYWYRQLPEEGLKFMVYLQKENIIDESGMPKERFSAEFPKEGPSILRIQQVVRGDSAAYFCASSEPDTQYFGPGTRLTVL.

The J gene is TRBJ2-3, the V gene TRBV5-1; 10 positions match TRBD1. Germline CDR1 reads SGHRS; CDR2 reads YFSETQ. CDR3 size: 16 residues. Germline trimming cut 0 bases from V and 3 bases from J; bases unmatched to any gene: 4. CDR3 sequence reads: CASSLAGTGVTDTQYF. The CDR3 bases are TGCGCCAGCAGCTTGGCCGGGACAGGGGTAACAGATACGCAGTATTTT. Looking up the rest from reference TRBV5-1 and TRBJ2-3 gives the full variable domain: KAGVTQTPRYLIKTRGQQVTLSCSPISGHRSVSWYQQTPGQGLQFLFEYFSETQRNKGNFPGRFSGRQFSNSRSEMNVSTLELGDSALYLCASSLAGTGVTDTQYFGPGTRLTVL.

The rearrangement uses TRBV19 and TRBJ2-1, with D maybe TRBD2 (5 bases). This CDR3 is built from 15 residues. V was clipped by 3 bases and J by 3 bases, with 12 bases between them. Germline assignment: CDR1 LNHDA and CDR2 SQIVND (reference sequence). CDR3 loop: CASSIGGSLYNEQFF. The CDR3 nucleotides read TGTGCCAGTAGTATCGGTGGGAGTCTCTACAATGAGCAGTTCTTC.

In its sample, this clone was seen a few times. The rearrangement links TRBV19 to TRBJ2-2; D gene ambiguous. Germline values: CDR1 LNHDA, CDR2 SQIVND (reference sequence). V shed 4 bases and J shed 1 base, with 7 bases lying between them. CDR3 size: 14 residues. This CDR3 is CASSRVGNTGELFF. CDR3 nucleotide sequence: TGTGCCAGTAGTAGGGTCGGGAACACCGGGGAGCTGTTTTTT.

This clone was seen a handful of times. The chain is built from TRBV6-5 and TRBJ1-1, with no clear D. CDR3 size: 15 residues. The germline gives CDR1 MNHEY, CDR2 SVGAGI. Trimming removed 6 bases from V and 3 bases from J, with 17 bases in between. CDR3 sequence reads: CASRRGSNWDTEAFF. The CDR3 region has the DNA TGTGCCAGCAGACGGGGTTCTAACTGGGACACTGAAGCTTTCTTT.

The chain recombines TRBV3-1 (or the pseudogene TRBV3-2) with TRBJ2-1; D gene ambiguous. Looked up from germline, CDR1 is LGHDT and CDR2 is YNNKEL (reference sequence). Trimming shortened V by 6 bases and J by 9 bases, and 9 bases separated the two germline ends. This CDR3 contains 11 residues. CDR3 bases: TGTGCCAGCAGAAAGCTGGGTGAGCAGTTCTTC. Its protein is CASRKLGEQFF.

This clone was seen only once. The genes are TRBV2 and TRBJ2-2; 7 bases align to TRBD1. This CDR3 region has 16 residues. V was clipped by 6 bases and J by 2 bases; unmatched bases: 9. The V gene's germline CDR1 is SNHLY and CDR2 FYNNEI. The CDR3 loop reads CASSLLAGGNTGELFF. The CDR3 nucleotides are TGTGCCAGCAGCCTCTTGGCAGGGGGAAACACCGGGGAGCTGTTTTTT. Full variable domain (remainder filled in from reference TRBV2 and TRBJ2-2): EPEVTQTPSHQVTQMGQEVILRCVPISNHLYFYWYRQILGQKVEFLVSFYNNEISEKSEIFDDQFSVERPDGSNFTLKIRSTKLEDSAMYFCASSLLAGGNTGELFFGEGSRLTVL.

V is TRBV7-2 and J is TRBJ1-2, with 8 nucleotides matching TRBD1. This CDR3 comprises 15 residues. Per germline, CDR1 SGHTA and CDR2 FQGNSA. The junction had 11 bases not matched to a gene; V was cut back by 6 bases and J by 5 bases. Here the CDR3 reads CASSRRTGLEYGYTF. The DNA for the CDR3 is TGTGCCAGCAGTCGTCGGACAGGGCTAGAGTATGGCTACACCTTC.

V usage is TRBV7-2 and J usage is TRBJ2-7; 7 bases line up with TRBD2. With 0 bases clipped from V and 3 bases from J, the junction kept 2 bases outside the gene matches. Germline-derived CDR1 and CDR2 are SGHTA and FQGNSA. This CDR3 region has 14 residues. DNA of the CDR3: TGTGCCAGCAGCTTAGCAGCGGGGTACTACGAGCAGTACTTC. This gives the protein CASSLAAGYYEQYF.

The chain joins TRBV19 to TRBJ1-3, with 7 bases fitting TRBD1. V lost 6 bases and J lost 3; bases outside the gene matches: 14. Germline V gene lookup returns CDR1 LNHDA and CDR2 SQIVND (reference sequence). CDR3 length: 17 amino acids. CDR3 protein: CASRGRGQSSRGNTIYF. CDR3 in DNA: TGTGCCAGTAGGGGGAGGGGACAGTCCTCTCGTGGAAACACCATATATTTT.

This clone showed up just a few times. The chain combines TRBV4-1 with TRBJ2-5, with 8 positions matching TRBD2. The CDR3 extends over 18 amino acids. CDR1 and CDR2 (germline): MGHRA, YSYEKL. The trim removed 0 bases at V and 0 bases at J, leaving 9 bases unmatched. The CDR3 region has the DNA TGCGCCAGCAGCCAAGATTATGGTAGCGGGGCATACCAAGAGACCCAGTACTTC. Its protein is CASSQDYGSGAYQETQYF.

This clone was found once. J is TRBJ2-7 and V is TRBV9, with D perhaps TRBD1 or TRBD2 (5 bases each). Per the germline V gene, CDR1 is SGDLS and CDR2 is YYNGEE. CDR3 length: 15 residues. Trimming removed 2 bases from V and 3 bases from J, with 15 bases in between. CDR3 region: CASSVGVMGYYEQYF. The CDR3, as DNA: TGTGCCAGCAGCGTGGGGGTTATGGGGTACTACGAGCAGTACTTC.

The CDR3 DNA follows: TGTGCCATCGTTGATGGGGGCCCAGGGGGTAACTATGGCTACACCTTC. Translating it yields CAIVDGGPGGNYGYTF. The chain employs TRBV10-3 and TRBJ1-2, with 7 positions matching TRBD1. CDR3 length equals 16 residues. Per germline, CDR1 ENHRY and CDR2 SYGVKD. V was clipped by 8 bases and J by 1 base; unmatched bases: 13.

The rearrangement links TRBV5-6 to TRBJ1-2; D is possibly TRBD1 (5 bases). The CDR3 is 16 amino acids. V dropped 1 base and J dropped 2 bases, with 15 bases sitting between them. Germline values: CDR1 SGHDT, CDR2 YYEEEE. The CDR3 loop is CASSLKSGRLNYGYTF. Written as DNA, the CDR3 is TGTGCCAGCAGCTTGAAGTCAGGGCGGCTGAACTATGGCTACACCTTC.

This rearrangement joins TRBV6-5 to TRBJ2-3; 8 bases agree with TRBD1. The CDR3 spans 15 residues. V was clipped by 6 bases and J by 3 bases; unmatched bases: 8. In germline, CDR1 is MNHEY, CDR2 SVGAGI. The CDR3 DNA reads TGTGCCAGCAGATTCCAGGGGGCTAGGACAGATACGCAGTATTTT. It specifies CASRFQGARTDTQYF.

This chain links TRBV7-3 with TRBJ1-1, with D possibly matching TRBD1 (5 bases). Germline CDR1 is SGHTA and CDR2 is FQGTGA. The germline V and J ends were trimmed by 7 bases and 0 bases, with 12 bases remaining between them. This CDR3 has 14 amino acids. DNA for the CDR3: TGTGCCAGCAAGAAGGGACCGATGAACACTGAAGCTTTCTTT. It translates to CASKKGPMNTEAFF.

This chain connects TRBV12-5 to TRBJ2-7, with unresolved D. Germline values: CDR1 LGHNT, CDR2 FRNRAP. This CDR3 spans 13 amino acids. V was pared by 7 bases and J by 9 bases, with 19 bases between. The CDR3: CASAIDISYRQYF. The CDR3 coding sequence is TGTGCTAGTGCCATTGACATTTCCTACCGGCAGTACTTC.

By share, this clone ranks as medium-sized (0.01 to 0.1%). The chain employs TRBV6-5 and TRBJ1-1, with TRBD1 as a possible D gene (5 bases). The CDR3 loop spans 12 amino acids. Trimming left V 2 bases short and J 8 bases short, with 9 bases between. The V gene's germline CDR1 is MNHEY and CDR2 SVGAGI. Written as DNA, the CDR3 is TGTGCCAGCAGTTACGGAGGGGAAGAAGCTTTCTTT. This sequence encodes CASSYGGEEAFF.

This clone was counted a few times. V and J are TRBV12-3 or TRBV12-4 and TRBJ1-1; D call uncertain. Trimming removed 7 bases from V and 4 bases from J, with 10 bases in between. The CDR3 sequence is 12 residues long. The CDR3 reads CASMNSFTEAFF. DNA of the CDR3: TGTGCCAGCATGAACAGTTTCACTGAAGCTTTCTTT.

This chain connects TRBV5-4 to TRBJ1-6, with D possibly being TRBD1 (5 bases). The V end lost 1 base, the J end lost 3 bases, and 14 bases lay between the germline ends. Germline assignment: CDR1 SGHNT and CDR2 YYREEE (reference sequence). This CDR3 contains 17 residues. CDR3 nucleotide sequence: TGTGCCAGCAGCTTGTCTGGGGGAGATCTCTATAATTCACCCCTCCACTTT. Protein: CASSLSGGDLYNSPLHF.

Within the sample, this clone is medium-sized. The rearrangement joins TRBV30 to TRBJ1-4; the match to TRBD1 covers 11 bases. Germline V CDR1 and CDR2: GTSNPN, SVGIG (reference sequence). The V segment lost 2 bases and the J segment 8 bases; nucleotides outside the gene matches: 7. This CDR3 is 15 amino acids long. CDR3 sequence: CAWSSGQGAREKLFF. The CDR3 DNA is TGTGCCTGGAGTTCCGGACAGGGGGCACGAGAAAAACTGTTTTTT. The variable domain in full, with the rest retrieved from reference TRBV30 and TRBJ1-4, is SQTIHQWPATLVQPVGSPLSLECTVEGTSNPNLYWYRQAAGRGLQLLFYSVGIGQISSEVPQNLSASRPQDRQFILSSKKLLLSDSGFYLCAWSSGQGAREKLFFGSGTQLSVL.

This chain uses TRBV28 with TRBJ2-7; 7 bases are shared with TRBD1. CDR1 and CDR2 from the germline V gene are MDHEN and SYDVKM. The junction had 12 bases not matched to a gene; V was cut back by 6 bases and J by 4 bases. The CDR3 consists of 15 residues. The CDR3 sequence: CASSPPTGLAYEQYF. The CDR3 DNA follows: TGTGCCAGCAGCCCCCCGACAGGGTTGGCATACGAGCAGTACTTC. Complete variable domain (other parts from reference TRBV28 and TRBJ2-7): DVKVTQSSRYLVKRTGEKVFLECVQDMDHENMFWYRQDPGLGLRLIYFSYDVKMKEKGDIPEGYSVSREKKERFSLILESASTNQTSMYLCASSPPTGLAYEQYFGPGTRLTVT.

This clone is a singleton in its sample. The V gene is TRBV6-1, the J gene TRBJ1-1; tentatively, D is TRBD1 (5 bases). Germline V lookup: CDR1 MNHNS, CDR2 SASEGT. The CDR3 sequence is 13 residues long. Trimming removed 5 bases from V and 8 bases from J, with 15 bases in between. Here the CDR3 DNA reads TGTGCCAGCAGTTATGGGACCCATCGGGAAGCTTTCTTT. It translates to CASSYGTHREAFF.

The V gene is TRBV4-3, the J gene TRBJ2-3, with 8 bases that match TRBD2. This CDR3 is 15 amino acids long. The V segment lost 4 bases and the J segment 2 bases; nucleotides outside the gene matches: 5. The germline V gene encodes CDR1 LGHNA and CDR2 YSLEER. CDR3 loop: CASSPGGVDTDTQYF. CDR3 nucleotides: TGCGCCAGCAGCCCGGGGGGGGTGGACACAGATACGCAGTATTTT.

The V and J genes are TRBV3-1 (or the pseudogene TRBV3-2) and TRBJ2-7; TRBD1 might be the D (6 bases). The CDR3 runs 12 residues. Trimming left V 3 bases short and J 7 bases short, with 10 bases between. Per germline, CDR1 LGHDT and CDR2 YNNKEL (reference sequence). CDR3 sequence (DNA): TGTGCCAGCAGCCAGGGGGCCTGGGAGCAGTACTTC. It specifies CASSQGAWEQYF.

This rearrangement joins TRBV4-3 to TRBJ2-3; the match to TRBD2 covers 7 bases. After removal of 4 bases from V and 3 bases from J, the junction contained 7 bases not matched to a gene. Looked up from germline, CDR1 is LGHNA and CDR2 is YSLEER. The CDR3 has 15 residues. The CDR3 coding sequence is TGCGCCAGCAGCCTTCTGCCCGGGAGGACAGATACGCAGTATTTT. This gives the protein CASSLLPGRTDTQYF.

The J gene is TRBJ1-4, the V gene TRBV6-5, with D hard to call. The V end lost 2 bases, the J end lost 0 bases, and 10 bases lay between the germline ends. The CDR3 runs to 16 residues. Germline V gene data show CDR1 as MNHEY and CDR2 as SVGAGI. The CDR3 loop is CASSYVGVATNEKLFF. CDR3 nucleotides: TGTGCCAGCAGTTACGTAGGAGTTGCAACTAATGAAAAACTGTTTTTT.

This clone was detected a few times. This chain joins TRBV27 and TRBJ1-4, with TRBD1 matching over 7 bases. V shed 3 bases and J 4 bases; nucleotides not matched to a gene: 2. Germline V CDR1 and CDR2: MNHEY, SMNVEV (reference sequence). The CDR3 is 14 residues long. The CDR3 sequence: CASSLGQYNEKLFF. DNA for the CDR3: TGTGCCAGCAGTTTGGGACAGTATAATGAAAAACTGTTTTTT.

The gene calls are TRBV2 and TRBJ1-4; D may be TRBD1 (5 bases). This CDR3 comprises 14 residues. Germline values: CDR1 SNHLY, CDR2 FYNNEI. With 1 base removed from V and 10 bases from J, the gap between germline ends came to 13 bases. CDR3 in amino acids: CASSEGRDGGKLFF. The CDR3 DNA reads TGTGCCAGCAGTGAAGGCAGGGATGGGGGAAAACTGTTTTTT.

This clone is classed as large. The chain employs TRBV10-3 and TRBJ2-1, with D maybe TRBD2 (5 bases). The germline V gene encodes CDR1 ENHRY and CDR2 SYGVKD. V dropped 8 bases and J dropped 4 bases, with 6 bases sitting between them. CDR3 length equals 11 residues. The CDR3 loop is CAIRGYNEQFF. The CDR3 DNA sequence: TGTGCCATCCGAGGGTACAATGAGCAGTTCTTC.